These T cell receptor beta chains were read from a single sample in a study of shared clonotypes between healthy human individuals. The data were produced by immunoSEQ multiplex PCR, yet TCRdb's version contains in-frame clones alone and is incomplete. The sample lists about 520,000 clones, more than 95% seen once, with 0.064% in the top ten. Sequences were obtained from naive CD4+ T cells sorted from blood. These receptors were obtained from a woman in her thirties in good health. CDR3s include the opening cysteine and the closing phenylalanine or tryptophan. A D gene is named only where the DNA matches it firmly. Size tells how often a clone was seen (once, few, many) or the class of an expanded clone, and some rows leave it out.

J	D	size	V	CDR3	DNA
TRBJ2-7	.	.	TRBV27	CASSLRHGIAEQYF	TGTGCCAGCAGTTTACGGCACGGTATTGCGGAGCAGTACTTC
TRBJ2-5	TRBD2	.	TRBV28	CASSRTSGRETQYF	TGTGCCAGCAGTAGGACTAGCGGGAGGGAGACCCAGTACTTC
TRBJ2-3	TRBD1	.	TRBV4-1	CASSSPGRTGGADTQYF	TGCGCCAGCAGCTCACCGGGAAGGACAGGGGGCGCGGATACGCAGTATTTT
TRBJ2-2	.	.	TRBV4-2	CASSQGGGWISGDTGELFF	TGTGCCAGCAGCCAAGGGGGCGGGTGGATATCAGGGGACACCGGGGAGCTGTTTTTT
TRBJ2-7	.	.	TRBV18	CASSPPWVGSSYEQYF	TGTGCCAGCTCACCACCGTGGGTAGGGAGCTCCTACGAGCAGTACTTC
TRBJ1-2	.	.	TRBV9	CASSVGDGIRRGLDGYTF	TGTGCCAGCAGCGTAGGGGATGGGATTAGGAGGGGATTGGATGGCTACACCTTC
TRBJ2-7	TRBD2	.	TRBV4-2	CASSQVRSSGSYEQYF	TGTGCCAGCAGCCAAGTGAGGTCTAGCGGATCCTACGAGCAGTACTTC
TRBJ2-7	.	.	TRBV5-1	CASRRDTAYEQYF	TGCGCCAGCAGAAGGGACACCGCCTACGAGCAGTACTTC
TRBJ2-2	.	.	TRBV6-6	CASSVQGANTGELFF	TGTGCCAGCAGTGTACAGGGAGCGAACACCGGGGAGCTGTTTTTT
TRBJ2-2	.	once	TRBV5-1	CASSLVQLGGELFF	TGCGCCAGCAGCTTGGTCCAGCTTGGCGGGGAGCTGTTTTTT
TRBJ1-5	TRBD1	.	TRBV5-4	CASSVGTGNYQPQHF	TGTGCCAGCAGCGTCGGGACAGGGAACTATCAGCCCCAGCATTTT
TRBJ2-2	TRBD2	few	TRBV9	CASGAEREGRTGELFF	TGTGCCAGCGGGGCGGAGCGGGAGGGACGCACCGGGGAGCTGTTTTTT
TRBJ2-1	TRBD2	.	TRBV2	CASRGGTSGRARSYNEQFF	TGTGCCAGCAGGGGTGGGACTAGCGGGAGGGCCCGGTCCTACAATGAGCAGTTCTTC
TRBJ2-7	TRBD2	.	TRBV2	CASSEVSGRSEQYF	TGTGCCAGCAGTGAAGTTAGCGGGAGGAGCGAGCAGTACTTC
TRBJ2-7	.	.	TRBV15	CATSRGGTGGYEQYF	TGTGCCACCAGCAGAGGGGGGACCGGGGGATACGAGCAGTACTTC
TRBJ1-5	TRBD1	.	TRBV6-5	CASSRTGGDQPQHF	TGTGCCAGCAGTCGCACAGGGGGCGATCAGCCCCAGCATTTT
TRBJ2-7	TRBD1	.	TRBV27	CASSRGDRDYEQYF	TGTGCCAGCAGCCGCGGAGACAGGGACTACGAGCAGTACTTC
TRBJ1-3	TRBD1	.	TRBV19	CASSIEWGQVTGNTIYF	TGTGCCAGTAGTATAGAATGGGGACAGGTGACTGGAAACACCATATATTTT
TRBJ2-5	TRBD2	once	TRBV15	CATSRTTSGRMETQYF	TGTGCCACCAGCAGGACGACTAGCGGGAGAATGGAGACCCAGTACTTC
TRBJ2-7	TRBD1	.	TRBV10-3	CAISGSGRDRPSYEQYF	TGTGCCATCAGCGGATCCGGGCGGGACAGGCCTTCCTACGAGCAGTACTTC
TRBJ2-2	TRBD1	.	TRBV27	CASFSQGAGGELFF	TGTGCCAGCTTTTCCCAGGGGGCGGGCGGGGAGCTGTTTTTT
TRBJ2-3	TRBD2	.	TRBV25-1	CASSESLAGSTDTQYF	TGTGCCAGCAGTGAGTCCCTAGCGGGAAGCACAGATACGCAGTATTTT
TRBJ1-1	.	.	TRBV11-2	CASSFFREGTEAFF	TGTGCCAGCAGCTTTTTCAGGGAGGGGACTGAAGCTTTCTTT
TRBJ2-3	.	.	TRBV6-4	CASSDSIRGADTQYF	TGTGCCAGCAGTGACTCGATAAGAGGGGCAGATACGCAGTATTTT
TRBJ2-2	.	.	TRBV28	CASSSGSGGVTGELFF	TGTGCCAGCAGTTCGGGATCTGGAGGGGTCACCGGGGAGCTGTTTTTT
TRBJ1-4	.	.	TRBV2	CASSQRGEKLFF	TGTGCCAGCAGCCAAAGAGGAGAAAAACTGTTTTTT
TRBJ2-2	TRBD1	.	TRBV7-3	CASSLPGGFNTGELFF	TGTGCCAGCAGCTTACCAGGGGGCTTCAACACCGGGGAGCTGTTTTTT
TRBJ1-1	.	.	TRBV29-1	CSVRGGMNTEAFF	TGCAGCGTGAGGGGGGGAATGAACACTGAAGCTTTCTTT
TRBJ1-1	TRBD1	.	TRBV6-6	CASRPQGDTEAFF	TGTGCCAGCAGACCTCAGGGGGACACTGAAGCTTTCTTT
TRBJ1-2	TRBD1	.	TRBV7-8	CASSLDRGRIINYGYTF	TGTGCCAGCAGCTTAGATAGGGGGCGGATTATAAACTATGGCTACACCTTC
TRBJ1-2	TRBD1	.	TRBV5-6	CASSSGQPYAGYTF	TGTGCCAGCAGCTCGGGACAGCCGTACGCTGGCTACACCTTC
TRBJ2-7	.	.	TRBV4-1	CASSQVGGPPYEQYF	TGCGCCAGCAGCCAAGTTGGTGGTCCTCCCTACGAGCAGTACTTC
TRBJ2-4	.	.	TRBV15	CATSRDEASRDIQYF	TGTGCCACCAGCAGAGATGAAGCCTCGAGGGACATTCAGTACTTC
TRBJ2-1	TRBD2	.	TRBV7-9	CASSRSRGGRAGEQFF	TGTGCCAGCAGCCGGTCCCGTGGCGGGAGGGCCGGGGAGCAGTTCTTC
TRBJ2-1	TRBD2	.	TRBV28	CASRGLANYNEQFF	TGTGCCAGTCGGGGACTAGCGAATTACAATGAGCAGTTCTTC
TRBJ1-1	.	.	TRBV5-1	CASSLTAASTEAFF	TGCGCCAGCAGCTTGACCGCAGCGAGCACTGAAGCTTTCTTT
TRBJ2-1	.	.	TRBV5-6	CASALRAFHSNEQFF	TGTGCCAGCGCCCTTCGGGCCTTTCACTCCAATGAGCAGTTCTTC
TRBJ2-2	.	.	TRBV9	CASSVDLRDTGELFF	TGTGCCAGCAGCGTAGATCTGCGGGATACCGGGGAGCTGTTTTTT
TRBJ2-6	TRBD1	.	TRBV4-1	CASSRTGTAFSGANVLTF	TGCGCCAGCAGCAGAACCGGGACAGCTTTCTCTGGGGCCAACGTCCTGACTTTC
TRBJ2-3	TRBD1	.	TRBV7-2	CASSQYRQGSATDTQYF	TGTGCCAGCAGCCAATATAGACAGGGAAGTGCCACAGATACGCAGTATTTT
TRBJ1-2	TRBD1	.	TRBV28	CASSLGQGIIYGYTF	TGTGCCAGCAGTTTAGGACAGGGTATAATCTATGGCTACACCTTC
TRBJ2-7	.	once	TRBV10-3	CASSGPAQGQYF	TGTGCCTCCTCCGGACCCGCCCAGGGGCAGTACTTC
TRBJ2-1	TRBD2	.	TRBV5-1	CASSPGLVFVFNEQFF	TGCGCCAGCAGCCCGGGACTAGTTTTCGTGTTTAATGAGCAGTTCTTC